This entry is about one TCR beta chain. Antigen: not known. The whole isolated RNA underwent reverse transcription, so sequencing captured expressed TCRB transcripts. Only in-frame clones appear in the TCRdb table, and some are missing; sequencing was by immunoSEQ multiplex PCR. This table holds 200,000 to 300,000 clones, roughly 70% found once. CD45RO/CCR7/CD25/CD127/CD95/CD27 sorting isolated CD4+ naive, central memory, regulatory and stem cell-like memory cells. These data come from a study of beta chain features in type 1 diabetes. Across the whole study: The number of sorted cells examined across all samples was around 110 million.

Study results and limitations: More deletions and fewer insertions at VDJ junctions were seen in type 1 diabetes patients. PCR might favor shorter templates, but any such skew would affect patients and controls equally.

The TCR was taken from a man aged 25-45 years in good health. The sample consisted of naive CD4+ T cells from blood.

The CDR3 DNA sequence: TGTGCCAGCAGCGTAGGGGAAACTAGCGATTTGGGGGAGACCCAGTACTTC. It is translated as CASSVGETSDLGETQYF. V gene TRBV9 combines with J gene TRBJ2-5; 7 bases line up with TRBD2. V trimming: 0 bases; J trimming: 5 bases; junction bases outside the gene matches: 13. Germline CDR1 reads SGDLS; CDR2 reads YYNGEE. The CDR3 has 17 residues.